The rows below give T cell receptor beta chains drawn from one sample of a study of memory B cells and T cells in multiple sclerosis. Which antigens these TCRs recognize remains unknown. Sequencing was performed with immunoSEQ multiplex PCR; in TCRdb, only in-frame clones are kept and a portion is missing. Of roughly 45,000 clones in the sample, over 75% were seen once. The sequencing sample was made of PBMCs from blood kept in culture. These receptor sequences come from a human donor with multiple sclerosis. The CDR3 runs from the conserved cysteine through the conserved F or W. Each record gives: J gene, V gene, CDR3 length, CDR3 protein.

TRBJ2-7 | TRBV6-6 | 14 | CASRSSGGAREQYF
TRBJ2-7 | TRBV19 | 14 | CASSPGQVSYEQYF
TRBJ2-1 | TRBV10-1 | 13 | CASPSARADEQFF
TRBJ1-1 | TRBV29-1 | 16 | CSVEGRRGSMNTEAFF
TRBJ2-5 | TRBV10-3 | 15 | CATRRGTGGHETQYF
TRBJ2-3 | TRBV5-1 | 12 | CASSLATDTQYF
TRBJ2-7 | TRBV2 | 13 | CASSALRGDEQYF
TRBJ1-2 | TRBV7-2 | 15 | CASSPRTGQNYGYTF
TRBJ2-1 | TRBV13 | 14 | CASRMGGAYNEQFF
TRBJ1-2 | TRBV5-6 | 14 | CASSLNPASYGYTF
TRBJ2-2 | TRBV4-3 | 13 | CASSPRFQGELFF
TRBJ1-1 | TRBV29-1 | 11 | CSVEDLAEAFF
TRBJ1-1 | TRBV30 | 13 | CAWRDRGDTEAFF
TRBJ2-1 | TRBV2 | 14 | CASRRTGGNNEQFF
TRBJ1-2 | TRBV6-1 | 13 | CASSQDRDYGYTF
TRBJ1-4 | TRBV11-2 | 15 | CASSLSGTGQGKLFF
TRBJ2-3 | TRBV5-4 | 13 | CASSLEGMDTQYF
TRBJ1-2 | TRBV7-9 | 12 | CASSQTGSGYTF
TRBJ2-7 | TRBV11-2 | 15 | CASSLDGQQFYEQYF
TRBJ1-2 | TRBV7-2 | 14 | CASSLAWGAGGYTF
TRBJ2-2 | TRBV4-1 | 16 | CASRHPGRGYTGELFF
TRBJ1-1 | TRBV5-1 | 14 | CASSLGAGSGEAFF
TRBJ2-5 | TRBV7-9 | 13 | CASSFRGQETQYF
TRBJ2-5 | TRBV19 | 14 | CASSESLPQETQYF
TRBJ1-6 | TRBV6-5 | 14 | CASSYRQLNSPLHF
TRBJ2-1 | TRBV6-5 | 15 | CASSTGLANYNEQFF
TRBJ1-1 | TRBV29-1 | 13 | CSVRQVENTEAFF
TRBJ1-5 | TRBV6-1 | 15 | CASSPWGDSNQPQHF
TRBJ1-4 | TRBV19 | 13 | CASIGLAGEKLFF
TRBJ2-7 | TRBV7-2 | 17 | CASSLALWRGRTYEQYF
TRBJ1-1 | TRBV2 | 16 | CASSELLAGRGTEAFF
TRBJ2-7 | TRBV7-9 | 16 | CASSLIAGSPSYEQYF
TRBJ1-5 | TRBV4-1 | 17 | CASSQTPRQGPNQPQHF
TRBJ2-5 | TRBV5-6 | 17 | CASSSLQGYTLQETQYF
TRBJ2-2 | TRBV10-1 | 15 | CASSDTSAVTGELFF
TRBJ2-4 | TRBV15 | 14 | CATSGTSGGRIQYF
TRBJ1-6 | TRBV6-5 | 16 | CASSYLVVGSGSPLHF
TRBJ1-1 | TRBV6-6 | 12 | CAVPDRNTEAFF
TRBJ1-1 | TRBV5-1 | 14 | CASSLGQGSTEAFF
TRBJ1-2 | TRBV4-3 | 15 | CASSQDSPSSYGYTF
TRBJ1-6 | TRBV9 | 15 | CASSPSGGKNSPLHF
TRBJ2-7 | TRBV9 | 15 | CASSVGGDSPYEQYF
TRBJ2-3 | TRBV12-5 | 11 | CASGTADTQYF
TRBJ1-1 | TRBV4-1 | 15 | CASSQESRVNTEAFF
TRBJ1-1 | TRBV5-1 | 14 | CASSLGQVNTEAFF
TRBJ2-5 | TRBV9 | 14 | CASAVGQAQETQYF
TRBJ1-4 | TRBV6-1 | 12 | CASSAGGGGVVF
TRBJ1-6 | TRBV5-1 | 14 | CASSLVQGNSPLHF